A selection of T cell receptor beta chains follows, all from one sample in a study of monozygotic twins with cystic fibrosis. TCRdb's copy holds only in-frame clones and misses some; the assay was immunoSEQ multiplex PCR. Of 8,500 to 14,000 clones detected, around 97% appear once; the ten largest clones hold around 0.9%. The sample consisted of blood. Every receptor here comes from a boy between 5 and 17 years old with cystic fibrosis. CDR3s include the opening cysteine and the closing phenylalanine or tryptophan. D genes are given only for firm matches. Clone size appears in some rows only: once, few, many, or a class for an expanded clone.

abundance	v_gene	j_gene	d_gene	CDR3nt	CDR3aa
once	TRBV5-1	TRBJ2-6	.	TGCGCCAGCAGCTTCTCTCAGGGGACGCCCAGGGCCAACGTCCTGACTTTC	CASSFSQGTPRANVLTF
.	TRBV19	TRBJ1-2	TRBD1	TGTGCCAGTAGTATAGGTCTTACCGGGACAGATTACTATGGCTACACCTTC	CASSIGLTGTDYYGYTF
.	TRBV4-2	TRBJ1-1	.	TGTGCCAGCAGCCAAGGGACAGATAACACTGAAGCTTTCTTT	CASSQGTDNTEAFF
.	TRBV6-1	TRBJ2-7	TRBD1	TGTGCCAGCAGGGACAGGGGGCAGTACGAGCAGTACTTC	CASRDRGQYEQYF
once	TRBV9	TRBJ2-1	TRBD2	TGTGCCAGCAGCGTAGAGGCAGCGGGAGGGTACAATGAGCAGTTCTTC	CASSVEAAGGYNEQFF
.	TRBV9	TRBJ2-3	.	TGTGCCAGCAGCGTCGGGATTGCCAAATCCTATGGTACGCAGTATTTT	CASSVGIAKSYGTQYF
few	TRBV6-5	TRBJ1-2	TRBD1	TGTGCCAGCAGTACAGGGGGCCATGGCTACACCTTC	CASSTGGHGYTF
.	TRBV5-6	TRBJ2-3	.	TGTGCCAGCAGCCGACGTGGGGCGCAGCGGGTTACGCAGTATTTT	CASSRRGAQRVTQYF
.	TRBV7-7	TRBJ2-1	TRBD1	TGTGCTAGCAGCCTTGGACAGGGATCCTACAATGAGCAGTTCTTC	CASSLGQGSYNEQFF
.	TRBV7-6	TRBJ2-2	.	TGTGCCAGCAGACCAGAAGGGTTTGCGCGCACCGGGGAGCTGTTTTTT	CASRPEGFARTGELFF
.	TRBV27	TRBJ2-7	TRBD1	TGTGCCAGCAGTGGGGGACAGGGGTACGAGCAGTACTTC	CASSGGQGYEQYF
.	TRBV9	TRBJ1-2	.	TGTGCCAGCAGCGACGGGGAGGCCGGATCCTATGGCTACACCTTC	CASSDGEAGSYGYTF
.	TRBV18	TRBJ2-3	TRBD2	TGTGCCAGCTATCGGACTAGCTCAGATACGCAGTATTTT	CASYRTSSDTQYF
.	TRBV27	TRBJ2-2	.	TGTGCCAGCAGTCTTAGGGGAAGGGGGACGAACACCGGGGAGCTGTTTTTT	CASSLRGRGTNTGELFF
.	TRBV28	TRBJ2-7	.	TGTGCCAGCAGGCTGAGGGCCCACTACGAGCAGTACTTC	CASRLRAHYEQYF
.	TRBV7-4	TRBJ2-7	.	TGTGCCAGCAGCCCCCGCTACGAGCAGTACTTC	CASSPRYEQYF
.	TRBV19	TRBJ1-6	TRBD1	TGTGCCAGTAGTGTCCGCAGGGGGATGGGGATTTCACCCCTCCACTTT	CASSVRRGMGISPLHF
.	TRBV9	TRBJ1-4	TRBD1	TGTGCCAGCAGCGTAGCTACGGGACAGGGACTTAATGAAAAACTGTTTTTT	CASSVATGQGLNEKLFF
.	TRBV7-9	TRBJ2-7	.	TGTGCCAGCAGCTTAGACGCCTACGAGCAGTACTTC	CASSLDAYEQYF
.	TRBV9	TRBJ2-7	.	TGTGCCAGCGGTTCCGAGCAGTACTTC	CASGSEQYF
once	TRBV6-5	TRBJ2-7	TRBD2	TGTGCCAGCGCGGGGGTCACAGAAACCTACGAGCAGTACTTC	CASAGVTETYEQYF
.	TRBV6-1	TRBJ2-7	TRBD1	TGTGCCAGCTCGTCAGGGGGAGTGTACGAGCAGTACTTC	CASSSGGVYEQYF
.	TRBV29-1	TRBJ2-3	TRBD2	TGCAGCGTTGACGGACTAGCGGGAGTTGGAGATACGCAGTATTTT	CSVDGLAGVGDTQYF
.	TRBV9	TRBJ2-1	.	TGTGCCAGCAGCGTGACCCCAAGCGGCTCCTACAATGAGCAGTTCTTC	CASSVTPSGSYNEQFF
.	TRBV6-5	TRBJ2-1	.	TGTGCCAGCAGTAGAGCGGTCTACAATGAGCAGTTCTTC	CASSRAVYNEQFF
.	TRBV5-5	TRBJ1-1	.	TGTGCCAGCAGCCCTGGACCCCTCCTGAACACTGAAGCTTTCTTT	CASSPGPLLNTEAFF
.	TRBV2	TRBJ2-2	.	TGTGCCAGCAGACTAACCGGGAACACCGGGGAGCTGTTTTTT	CASRLTGNTGELFF
once	TRBV18	TRBJ2-3	.	TGTGCCAGCTCCCTAAGCACAGATACGCAGTATTTT	CASSLSTDTQYF